Presented here are 22 T cell receptor beta chains from one specimen sequenced in a study of T cell repertoires in cytomegalovirus infection. One entry per CDR3 protein, called by TCRdb with MiXCR from the reads. The sample consists of 150,000 to 200,000 distinct CDR3 sequences, about a tenth of them appearing once. The sequenced sample was PBMCs. The receptor set was obtained from a human donor in good health (CMV status not recorded). Some clones in this sample may be carry-over from other donors' samples.

The table lists this clonotype with many counts. J is TRBJ1-2 and V is TRBV29-1; no clear D gene. This CDR3 contains 12 residues. Trimming shortened V by 3 bases and J by 7 bases, and 12 bases separated the two germline ends. In germline, CDR1 is SQVTM, CDR2 ANQGSEA. CDR3 nucleotide sequence: TGCAGCGTTGACTTCCAGTCGGCTGGCTACACCTTC. Translation gives CSVDFQSAGYTF.

The V and J genes are TRBV14 and TRBJ1-2, with a possible D match to TRBD1 (5 bases). Germline lookup yields CDR1 SGHDN and CDR2 FVKESK. The CDR3 contains 14 residues. V was clipped by 3 bases and J by 6 bases, with 14 bases between them. CDR3 bases: TGTGCCAGCAGCCAGGTTGGACGAGGGGATGGCTACACCTTC. Residues: CASSQVGRGDGYTF.

This clonotype was counted many times. This chain connects TRBV20-1 to TRBJ1-1, with a weak D call TRBD1 (6 bases). With 5 bases removed from V and 3 bases from J, the gap between germline ends came to 13 bases. CDR3 length equals 13 residues. The germline CDR1 and CDR2 sequences are DFQATT and SNEGSKA (reference sequence). The CDR3 loop reads CSALQGAHTEAFF. For the CDR3, the DNA is TGCAGTGCTTTACAGGGTGCGCACACTGAAGCTTTCTTT.

The rearrangement uses TRBV10-3 and TRBJ1-2; 8 nucleotides match TRBD1. The CDR3 contains 15 residues. The trim removed 3 bases at V and 3 bases at J, leaving 6 bases unmatched. The germline CDR1 and CDR2 sequences are ENHRY and SYGVKD. CDR3 DNA sequence: TGTGCCATCAGTGATTTGGCAGGGGGCGACTATGGCTACACCTTC. The encoded protein is CAISDLAGGDYGYTF.

This clonotype was counted many times. The chain combines TRBV2 with TRBJ1-5; tentative D call: TRBD1 (5 bases). Trimming cost V 10 bases and J 3 bases, with 19 bases left between them. The germline CDR1 and CDR2 sequences are SNHLY and FYNNEI. The CDR3 totals 15 residues. The CDR3 DNA reads as TGTGCCACGAGGGCCGCGGGGGGTCTCAATCAGCCCCAGCATTTT. Its protein is CATRAAGGLNQPQHF.

On this clonotype itself: This may come from a read error, since a much larger clone is one base off. The chain employs TRBV6-2 or TRBV6-3 and TRBJ1-5; D is ambiguous. The CDR3 consists of 13 residues. The V gene's germline CDR1 is MNHEY and CDR2 SVGEGT. V dropped 7 bases and J dropped 1 base, with 8 bases sitting between them. CDR3 sequence: CASKGYSNQPQHF. CDR3 coding DNA: TGTGCCAGCAAAGGTTACAGCAATCAGCCCCAGCATTTT.

This clonotype was found a few times. This chain joins TRBV20-1 and TRBJ1-2; the match to TRBD1 covers 7 bases. This CDR3 spans 11 amino acids. Germline trimming cut 6 bases from V and 8 bases from J; bases unmatched to any gene: 6. Germline V gives CDR1 DFQATT, CDR2 SNEGSKA (reference sequence). The CDR3 sequence: CSARGPQGYTF. DNA for the CDR3: TGCAGTGCAAGGGGGCCGCAGGGCTACACCTTC.

The chain recombines TRBV15 with TRBJ2-5; possibly TRBD2 for D (5 bases). CDR1 is LNHNV and CDR2 is YYDKDF in the germline V gene (reference sequence). This CDR3 is 13 amino acids long. The germline V and J ends were trimmed by 8 bases and 5 bases, with 15 bases remaining between them. For the CDR3, the DNA is TGTGCCACCGGTTCAACTAGTAGTGAGACCCAGTACTTC. Amino acid sequence: CATGSTSSETQYF.

This clonotype has just a few counts. The chain uses TRBV15 and TRBJ1-5; D not resolved. CDR3 length equals 15 residues. V lost 0 bases to trimming and J lost 0 bases, with 6 bases between them. Germline CDR1 is LNHNV and CDR2 is YYDKDF (reference sequence). Written as DNA, the CDR3 is TGTGCCACCAGCAGAGAACAGTATAGCAATCAGCCCCAGCATTTT. It is translated as CATSREQYSNQPQHF. The complete variable domain, with remaining parts taken from reference TRBV15 and TRBJ1-5, reads DAMVIQNPRYQVTQFGKPVTLSCSQTLNHNVMYWYQQKSSQAPKLLFHYYDKDFNNEADTPDNFQSRRPNTSFCFLDIRSPGLGDTAMYLCATSREQYSNQPQHFGDGTRLSIL.

This clonotype was seen only a few times. V is TRBV2 and J is TRBJ1-2; D is uncertain. CDR3 length: 12 residues. V dropped 3 bases and J dropped 8 bases, with 10 bases sitting between them. Germline V gene sequence: CDR1 SNHLY, CDR2 FYNNEI. The CDR3 nucleotides are TGTGCCAGCAGTGACCCCGGGATCGGCTACACCTTC. It translates to CASSDPGIGYTF.

This clonotype was counted a few times. The V and J genes are TRBV28 and TRBJ1-4; the D is unclear. The CDR3 sequence is 15 residues long. The germline CDR1 and CDR2 sequences are MDHEN and SYDVKM. V lost 6 bases, J lost 7 bases, and 18 bases lay in between. CDR3 DNA: TGTGCCAGCAGAAACAAAGTGGGTAGGGCTGAAAAACTGTTTTTT. Translation gives CASRNKVGRAEKLFF.

The chain employs TRBV6-2 or TRBV6-3 and TRBJ2-5; a possible D gene is TRBD2 (6 bases). CDR1 and CDR2 from the germline V gene are MNHEY and SVGEGT. CDR3 length: 16 residues. V dropped 1 base and J dropped 2 bases, with 14 bases sitting between them. CDR3 sequence: CASSYWLAYLQETQYF. For the CDR3, the DNA is TGTGCCAGCAGTTACTGGCTAGCGTATTTACAAGAGACCCAGTACTTC.

At least ten counts were recorded for this clonotype. The V call is TRBV7-2, the J call TRBJ2-3; possibly TRBD2 for D (7 bases). CDR1 is SGHTA and CDR2 is FQGNSA in the germline V gene. The CDR3 is 14 amino acids. V was pared by 0 bases and J by 7 bases, with 11 bases between. CDR3: CASSLAAGANTQYF. The DNA for the CDR3 is TGTGCCAGCAGCTTAGCTGCGGGGGCGAATACGCAGTATTTT.

The V gene is TRBV18, the J gene TRBJ1-1; D perhaps matches TRBD1 (6 bases). In germline, CDR1 is KGHSH, CDR2 LQKENI. The V gene lost 3 bases and the J gene lost 5 bases, with 10 bases spanning the gap. The CDR3 spans 13 residues. The CDR3 loop reads CASSPGAGTEAFF. For the CDR3, the DNA is TGTGCCAGCTCACCGGGGGCAGGGACTGAAGCTTTCTTT.

This chain joins TRBV20-1 and TRBJ1-1; D possibly corresponds to TRBD1 (6 bases). CDR3 length: 12 residues. V was shortened by 7 bases and J by 2 bases, with 11 bases between the two germline ends. Germline loops: CDR1 DFQATT, CDR2 SNEGSKA (reference sequence). CDR3 sequence (DNA): TGCAGTGTCCCGACAGGAAACACTGAAGCTTTCTTT. Amino acids: CSVPTGNTEAFF.

This clonotype showed up just a few times. This CDR3 is CASSNRTGVNEQFF. CDR3 in DNA: TGCGCCAGCAGCAACAGGACCGGGGTGAATGAGCAGTTCTTC. The chain uses TRBV5-1 and TRBJ2-1; TRBD1 or TRBD2 may be the D gene (5 bases each). Per the germline V gene, CDR1 is SGHRS and CDR2 is YFSETQ. The CDR3 is made up of 14 amino acids. Trimming took off 4 bases at V and 7 bases at J, with 15 bases between the two ends.

This clonotype was observed at least ten times. The rearrangement joins TRBV7-2 to TRBJ2-1; 8 positions match TRBD1. Germline CDR1 and CDR2: SGHTA and FQGNSA. J was trimmed by 6 bases and V by 3 bases; bases with no gene match: 4. CDR3 length: 14 residues. CDR3 protein: CASSLQGAPNEQFF. DNA for the CDR3: TGTGCCAGCAGCTTGCAGGGGGCGCCCAATGAGCAGTTCTTC.

This clonotype was seen ten or more times. The chain joins TRBV14 to TRBJ2-7; the D call may be TRBD1 or TRBD2 (5 bases each). Trimming removed 4 bases at V and 2 bases at J, with 12 bases between. Germline CDR1 is SGHDN and CDR2 is FVKESK. The CDR3 totals 14 residues. In DNA form, the CDR3 reads TGTGCCAGCAGCCCTTGGGACCCTCCCTACGAGCAGTACTTC. It yields the protein CASSPWDPPYEQYF. The full variable domain, rest sourced from reference TRBV14 and TRBJ2-7, is EAGVTQFPSHSVIEKGQTVTLRCDPISGHDNLYWYRRVMGKEIKFLLHFVKESKQDESGMPNNRFLAERTGGTYSTLKVQPAELEDSGVYFCASSPWDPPYEQYFGPGTRLTVT.

The rearrangement links TRBV7-9 to TRBJ2-6; no clear D gene. From germline, CDR1 is SEHNR and CDR2 FQNEAQ (reference sequence). Trimming stripped 1 base from V and 2 bases from J, with 12 bases between. This CDR3 contains 17 residues. In DNA form, the CDR3 reads TGTGCCAGCAGCTTAGGCCCCGAGGAGCCTGGGGCCAACGTCCTGACTTTC. Translated, it gives CASSLGPEEPGANVLTF. Variable domain in full (rest from reference TRBV7-9 and TRBJ2-6): DTGVSQNPRHKITKRGQNVTFRCDPISEHNRLYWYRQTLGQGPEFLTYFQNEAQLEKSRLLSDRFSAERPKGSFSTLEIQRTEQGDSAMYLCASSLGPEEPGANVLTFGAGSRLTVL.

The chain carries TRBV6-2 or TRBV6-3 and TRBJ2-6; TRBD1 might be the D (5 bases). The CDR3 runs 16 residues. The V and J ends lost 8 bases and 6 bases respectively, with 20 bases between them. CDR1 MNHEY and CDR2 SVGEGT come from the germline V gene. CDR3 DNA sequence: TGTGCCAGCGGCTCCAGGGCTGGCCTGGAGGCCAACGTCCTGACTTTC. This encodes CASGSRAGLEANVLTF.

This clonotype was recorded many times. The chain uses TRBV6-6 and TRBJ1-5, with a weak D call TRBD1 (6 bases). V was cut by 4 bases and J by 0 bases, with 13 bases left in between. The CDR3 has 16 amino acids. Per the germline V gene, CDR1 is MNHNY and CDR2 is SVGAGI (reference sequence). The CDR3 DNA reads TGTGCCAGCAGTTTTTCCGGACAGTTTAGCAATCAGCCCCAGCATTTT. As protein: CASSFSGQFSNQPQHF.

The genes are TRBV6-2 or TRBV6-3 and TRBJ2-1, with D possibly TRBD1 on 5 matching bases. V was trimmed by 3 bases and J by 14 bases, leaving 14 bases between them. The CDR3 covers 12 residues. Germline assignment: CDR1 MNHEY and CDR2 SVGEGT. The CDR3 here is CASSYSRVHKFF. In DNA form, the CDR3 reads TGTGCCAGCAGTTATAGCAGGGTCCATAAGTTCTTC.